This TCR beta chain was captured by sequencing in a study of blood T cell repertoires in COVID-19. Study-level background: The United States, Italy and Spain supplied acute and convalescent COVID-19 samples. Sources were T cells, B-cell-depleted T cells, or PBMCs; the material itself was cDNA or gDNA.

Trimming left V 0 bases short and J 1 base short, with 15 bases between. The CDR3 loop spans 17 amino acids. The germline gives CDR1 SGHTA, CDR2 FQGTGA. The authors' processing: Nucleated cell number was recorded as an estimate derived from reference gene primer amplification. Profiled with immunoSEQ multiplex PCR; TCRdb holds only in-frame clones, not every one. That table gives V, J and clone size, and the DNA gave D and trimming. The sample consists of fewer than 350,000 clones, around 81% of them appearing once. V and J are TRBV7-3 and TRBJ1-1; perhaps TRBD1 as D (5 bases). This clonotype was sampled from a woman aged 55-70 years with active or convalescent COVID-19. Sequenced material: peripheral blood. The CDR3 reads CASSLTGQVVRNTEAFF. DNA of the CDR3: TGTGCCAGCAGCTTAACGGGGCAGGTGGTGCGGAACACTGAAGCTTTCTTT.